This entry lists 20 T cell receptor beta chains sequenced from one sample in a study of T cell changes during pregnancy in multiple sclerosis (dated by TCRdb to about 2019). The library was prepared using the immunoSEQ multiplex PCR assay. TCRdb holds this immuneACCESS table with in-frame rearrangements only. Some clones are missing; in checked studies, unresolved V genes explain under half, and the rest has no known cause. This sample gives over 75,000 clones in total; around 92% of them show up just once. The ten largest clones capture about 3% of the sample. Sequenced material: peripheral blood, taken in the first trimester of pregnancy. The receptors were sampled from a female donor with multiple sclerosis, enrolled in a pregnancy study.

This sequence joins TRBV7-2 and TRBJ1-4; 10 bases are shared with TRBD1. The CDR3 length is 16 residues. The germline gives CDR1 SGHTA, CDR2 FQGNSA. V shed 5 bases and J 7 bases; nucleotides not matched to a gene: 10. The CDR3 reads CASSRNPGTGAEKLFF. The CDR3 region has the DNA TGTGCCAGCAGCCGCAACCCCGGGACAGGGGCTGAAAAACTGTTTTTT.

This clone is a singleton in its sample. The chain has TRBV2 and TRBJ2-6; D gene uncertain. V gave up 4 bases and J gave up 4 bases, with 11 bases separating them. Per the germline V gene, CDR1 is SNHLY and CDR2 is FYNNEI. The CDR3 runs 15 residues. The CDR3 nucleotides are TGTGCCAGCAGTGTACAGTTGTCCGGGGCCAACGTCCTGACTTTC. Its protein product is CASSVQLSGANVLTF.

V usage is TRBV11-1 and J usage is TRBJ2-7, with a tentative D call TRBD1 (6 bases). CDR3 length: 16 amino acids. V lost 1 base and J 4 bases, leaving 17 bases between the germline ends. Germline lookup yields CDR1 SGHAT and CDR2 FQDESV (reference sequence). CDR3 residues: CASSLGVVPGEYEQYF. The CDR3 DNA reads TGTGCCAGCAGCTTAGGAGTAGTCCCAGGGGAGTACGAGCAGTACTTC. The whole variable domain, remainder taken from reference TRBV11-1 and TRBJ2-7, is EAEVAQSPRYKITEKSQAVAFWCDPISGHATLYWYRQILGQGPELLVQFQDESVVDDSQLPKDRFSAERLKGVDSTLKIQPAELGDSAMYLCASSLGVVPGEYEQYFGPGTRLTVT.

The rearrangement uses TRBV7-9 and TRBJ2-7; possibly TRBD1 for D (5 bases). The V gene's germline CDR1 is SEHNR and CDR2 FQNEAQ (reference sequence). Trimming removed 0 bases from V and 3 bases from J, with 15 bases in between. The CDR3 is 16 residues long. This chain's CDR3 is CASSLAGHLTYYEQYF. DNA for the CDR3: TGTGCCAGCAGCTTAGCCGGACACCTGACCTACTACGAGCAGTACTTC.

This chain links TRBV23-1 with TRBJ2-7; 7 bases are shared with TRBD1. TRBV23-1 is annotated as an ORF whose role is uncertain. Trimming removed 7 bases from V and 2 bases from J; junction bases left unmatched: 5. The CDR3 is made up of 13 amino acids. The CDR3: CASIKDRAYEQYF. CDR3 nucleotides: TGCGCCAGCATTAAAGACAGGGCCTACGAGCAGTACTTC.

CDR3 protein: CASSHRPGGSIDTQYF. The CDR3 region has the DNA TGTGCCAGCAGCCACCGGCCGGGAGGGAGTATAGATACGCAGTATTTT. J is TRBJ2-3 and V is TRBV7-9; 8 bases align to TRBD2. This CDR3 is built from 16 residues. The germline V gene has CDR1 SEHNR and CDR2 FQNEAQ (reference sequence). The V segment lost 5 bases and the J segment 5 bases; nucleotides outside the gene matches: 12.

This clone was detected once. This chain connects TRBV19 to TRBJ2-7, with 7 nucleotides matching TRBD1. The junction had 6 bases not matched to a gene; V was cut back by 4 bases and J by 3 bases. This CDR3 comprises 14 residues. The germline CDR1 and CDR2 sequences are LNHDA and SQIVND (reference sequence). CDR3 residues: CASSTGQRDYEQYF. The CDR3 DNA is TGTGCCAGTAGTACGGGACAGAGAGACTACGAGCAGTACTTC.

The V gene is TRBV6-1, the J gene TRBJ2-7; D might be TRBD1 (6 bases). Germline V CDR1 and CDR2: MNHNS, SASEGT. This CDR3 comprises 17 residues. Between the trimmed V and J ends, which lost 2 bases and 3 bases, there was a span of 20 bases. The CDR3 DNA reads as TGTGCCAGCAGTGAATATGGCAGGGGCCCCGCAGGCTACGAGCAGTACTTC. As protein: CASSEYGRGPAGYEQYF.

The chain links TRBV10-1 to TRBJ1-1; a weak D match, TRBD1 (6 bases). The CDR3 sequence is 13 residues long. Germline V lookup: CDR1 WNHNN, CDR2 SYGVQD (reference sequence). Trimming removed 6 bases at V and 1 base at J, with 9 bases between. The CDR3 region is CASRDRKNTEAFF. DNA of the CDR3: TGCGCCAGCAGAGACAGGAAGAACACTGAAGCTTTCTTT.

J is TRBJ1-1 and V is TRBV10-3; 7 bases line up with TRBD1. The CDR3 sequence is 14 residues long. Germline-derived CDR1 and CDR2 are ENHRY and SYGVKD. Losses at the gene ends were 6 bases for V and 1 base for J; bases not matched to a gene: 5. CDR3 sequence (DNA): TGTGCCATCAGGCGGACAGGTGAGAACACTGAAGCTTTCTTT. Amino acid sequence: CAIRRTGENTEAFF.

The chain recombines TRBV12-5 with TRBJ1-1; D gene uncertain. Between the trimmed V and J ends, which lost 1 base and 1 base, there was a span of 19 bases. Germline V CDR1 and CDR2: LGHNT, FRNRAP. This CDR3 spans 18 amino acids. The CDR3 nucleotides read TGTGCTAGTGGTTTGGAGACCCTATCTGGGCCGAAGAACACTGAAGCTTTCTTT. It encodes CASGLETLSGPKNTEAFF.

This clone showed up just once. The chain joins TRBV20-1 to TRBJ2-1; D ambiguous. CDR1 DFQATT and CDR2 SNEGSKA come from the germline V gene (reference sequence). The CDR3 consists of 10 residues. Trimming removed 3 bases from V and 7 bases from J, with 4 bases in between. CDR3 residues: CSASQNEQFF. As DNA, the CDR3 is TGCAGTGCTAGTCAAAATGAGCAGTTCTTC.

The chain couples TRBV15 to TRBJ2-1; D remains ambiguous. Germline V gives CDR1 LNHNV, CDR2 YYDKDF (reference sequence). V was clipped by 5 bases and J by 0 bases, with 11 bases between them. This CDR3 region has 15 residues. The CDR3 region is CATSAAPSSYNEQFF. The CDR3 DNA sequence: TGTGCCACCAGCGCCGCACCGAGCTCCTACAATGAGCAGTTCTTC.

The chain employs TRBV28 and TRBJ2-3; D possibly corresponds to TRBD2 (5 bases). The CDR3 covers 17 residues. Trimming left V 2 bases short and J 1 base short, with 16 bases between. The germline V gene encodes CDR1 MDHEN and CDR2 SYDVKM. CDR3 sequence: CASSLQVGVGGTDTQYF. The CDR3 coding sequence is TGTGCCAGCAGTTTACAGGTCGGGGTCGGGGGCACAGATACGCAGTATTTT. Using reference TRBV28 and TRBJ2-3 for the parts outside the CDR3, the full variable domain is DVKVTQSSRYLVKRTGEKVFLECVQDMDHENMFWYRQDPGLGLRLIYFSYDVKMKEKGDIPEGYSVSREKKERFSLILESASTNQTSMYLCASSLQVGVGGTDTQYFGPGTRLTVL.

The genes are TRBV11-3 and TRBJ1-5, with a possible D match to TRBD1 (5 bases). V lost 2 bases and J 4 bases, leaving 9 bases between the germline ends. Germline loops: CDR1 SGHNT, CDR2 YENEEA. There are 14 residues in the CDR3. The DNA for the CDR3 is TGTGCCAGCAGCTTACGACAGTTAAATCAGCCCCAGCATTTT. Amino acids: CASSLRQLNQPQHF.

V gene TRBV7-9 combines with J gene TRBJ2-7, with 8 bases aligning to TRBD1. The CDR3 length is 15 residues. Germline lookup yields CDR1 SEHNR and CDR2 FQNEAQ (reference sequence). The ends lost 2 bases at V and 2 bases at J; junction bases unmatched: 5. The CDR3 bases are TGTGCCAGCAGCTTAACGACAGGGGTCCCCTACGAGCAGTACTTC. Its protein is CASSLTTGVPYEQYF.

The CDR3 is CASRTGMADTQYF. For the CDR3, the DNA is TGTGCCAGCAGAACAGGGATGGCAGATACGCAGTATTTT. The rearrangement joins TRBV27 to TRBJ2-3; D perhaps matches TRBD1 (6 bases). Germline CDR1 reads MNHEY; CDR2 reads SMNVEV (reference sequence). This CDR3 has 13 residues. Deletions cut 6 bases from V and 4 bases from J, with 11 bases between.

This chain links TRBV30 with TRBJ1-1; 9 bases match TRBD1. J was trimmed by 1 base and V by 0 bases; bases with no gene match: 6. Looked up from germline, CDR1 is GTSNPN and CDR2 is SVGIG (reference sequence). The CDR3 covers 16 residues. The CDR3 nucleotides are TGTGCCTGGAGTGTGTGGACAGGGGCCCCGAACACTGAAGCTTTCTTT. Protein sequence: CAWSVWTGAPNTEAFF. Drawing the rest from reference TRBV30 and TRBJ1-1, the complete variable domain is SQTIHQWPATLVQPVGSPLSLECTVEGTSNPNLYWYRQAAGRGLQLLFYSVGIGQISSEVPQNLSASRPQDRQFILSSKKLLLSDSGFYLCAWSVWTGAPNTEAFFGQGTRLTVV.

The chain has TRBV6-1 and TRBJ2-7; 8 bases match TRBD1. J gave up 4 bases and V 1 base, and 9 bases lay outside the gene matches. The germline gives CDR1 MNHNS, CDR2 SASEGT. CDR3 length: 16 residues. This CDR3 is CASSEGVGTGGYEQYF. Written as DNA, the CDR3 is TGTGCCAGCAGTGAAGGTGTCGGGACAGGCGGTTACGAGCAGTACTTC.

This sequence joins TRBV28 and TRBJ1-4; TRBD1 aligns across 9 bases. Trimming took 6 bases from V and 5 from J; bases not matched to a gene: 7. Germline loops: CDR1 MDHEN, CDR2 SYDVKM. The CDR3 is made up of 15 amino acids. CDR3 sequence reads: CASRSIGTGNEKLFF. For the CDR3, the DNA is TGTGCCAGCAGATCTATTGGGACAGGGAATGAAAAACTGTTTTTT.